The 19 T cell receptor beta chains listed next were all sequenced from one sample in a study of T cell responses to AZD1222 COVID-19 vaccine. Clones were sequenced by immunoSEQ multiplex PCR, and TCRdb holds only the in-frame ones, with some missing. The profile covers roughly 180,000 clones, with about 93% appearing a single time and roughly 1% taken by the ten largest. The specimen was peripheral blood, collected 28 days after the second dose of the MenACWY control vaccine. Source of these receptors: an adult who received the MenACWY meningococcal vaccine as a control.

The chain uses TRBV12-3 or TRBV12-4 and TRBJ1-3; no reliable D call. CDR3 length equals 13 residues. V lost 4 bases to trimming and J lost 7 bases, with 11 bases between them. CDR3 sequence (DNA): TGTGCCAGCAGTTGGGTTGTGGGGAACACCATATATTTT. Residues: CASSWVVGNTIYF.

The chain employs TRBV12-3 or TRBV12-4 and TRBJ2-7; TRBD1 agrees at 7 bases. The CDR3 has 12 residues. Trimming took 7 bases from V and 6 from J; bases not matched to a gene: 6. CDR3: CASTRTGIEQYF. The CDR3 DNA follows: TGTGCCAGCACCCGGACAGGTATCGAGCAGTACTTC.

The chain uses TRBV6-5 and TRBJ2-1; TRBD2 matches 7 bases. The CDR3 length is 15 residues. The germline V gene encodes CDR1 MNHEY and CDR2 SVGAGI. Trimming removed 6 bases from V and 0 bases from J; junction bases left unmatched: 5. CDR3: CASRPGGSSYNEQFF. For the CDR3, the DNA is TGTGCCAGCAGACCCGGGGGGAGCTCCTACAATGAGCAGTTCTTC.

The V and J genes are TRBV5-1 and TRBJ1-1, with D hard to call. V was cut by 0 bases and J by 10 bases, with 16 bases left in between. Germline CDR1 SGHRS, CDR2 YFSETQ. The CDR3 loop spans 14 amino acids. CDR3 region: CASSLAKEQAAAFF. As DNA, the CDR3 is TGCGCCAGCAGCTTGGCCAAGGAGCAGGCAGCAGCTTTCTTT.

The rearrangement joins TRBV11-2 to TRBJ1-4; D is undetermined. Trimming removed 2 bases at V and 7 bases at J, with 17 bases between. CDR1 SGHAT and CDR2 FQNNGV come from the germline V gene. The length of the CDR3 is 16 residues. CDR3 in DNA: TGTGCCAGCAGCTTAAGGTCCCGAGAGGGAAGTGAAAAACTGTTTTTT. Translated, it gives CASSLRSREGSEKLFF. The full variable domain, in which reference TRBV11-2 and TRBJ1-4 provide the parts outside the CDR3, is EAGVAQSPRYKIIEKRQSVAFWCNPISGHATLYWYQQILGQGPKLLIQFQNNGVVDDSQLPKDRFSAERLKGVDSTLKIQPAKLEDSAVYLCASSLRSREGSEKLFFGSGTQLSVL.

In its sample, this clone was seen a few times. The rearrangement uses TRBV2 and TRBJ2-7, with D possibly TRBD2 on 5 matching bases. With 5 bases removed from V and 2 bases from J, the gap between germline ends came to 10 bases. CDR1 is SNHLY and CDR2 is FYNNEI in the germline V gene. The CDR3 extends over 13 amino acids. The CDR3 nucleotides are TGTGCCAGCAGTTCGACTACAGCCTACGAGCAGTACTTC. Protein sequence: CASSSTTAYEQYF.

This chain uses TRBV30 with TRBJ1-6, with D hard to call. The V end was cut by 0 bases, the J end by 14 bases, with 14 bases between. The CDR3 covers 13 residues. CDR1 and CDR2 (germline): GTSNPN, SVGIG (reference sequence). CDR3 amino acids: CAWSVLSTRALHF. In nucleotides, the CDR3 is TGTGCCTGGAGTGTACTCTCGACCCGGGCCCTCCACTTT.

This clone has a single count. The chain uses TRBV6-7 and TRBJ1-3, with a possible D match to TRBD1 (5 bases). TRBV6-7 is recorded as an ORF, its role being uncertain. The CDR3 spans 18 residues. Trimming took 0 bases from V and 0 from J, leaving 15 bases between them. For the CDR3, the DNA is TGTGCCAGCAGTTACTCGGAGCGAAGGGGAAGCTCTGGAAACACCATATATTTT. This codes for CASSYSERRGSSGNTIYF.

The gene calls are TRBV28 and TRBJ1-5, with no clear D. CDR3 length: 17 residues. V was cut by 2 bases and J by 0 bases, with 14 bases left in between. CDR1 and CDR2 (germline): MDHEN, SYDVKM. In DNA, the CDR3 is TGTGCCAGCAGTTTACACCTATTGGCTGATAGCAATCAGCCCCAGCATTTT. Encoded protein: CASSLHLLADSNQPQHF.

The rearrangement joins TRBV5-1 to TRBJ2-1; 11 positions agree with TRBD2. This CDR3 spans 17 amino acids. CDR1 and CDR2 (germline): SGHRS, YFSETQ. With V trimmed by 7 bases and J by 0 bases, 9 bases remained unmatched. DNA of the CDR3: TGCGCCAGCCGAGTGACTAGCGGGGTCAGCTCCTACAATGAGCAGTTCTTC. This gives the protein CASRVTSGVSSYNEQFF.

The rearrangement uses TRBV4-1 and TRBJ2-7; no clear D. Germline CDR1 is MGHRA and CDR2 is YSYEKL. The V gene lost 0 bases and the J gene lost 1 base, with 10 bases spanning the gap. The CDR3 sequence is 15 residues long. The CDR3, as DNA: TGCGCCAGCAGCCAAGATTTGGGCAATTCCTACGAGCAGTACTTC. The encoded protein is CASSQDLGNSYEQYF.

The V gene is TRBV19, the J gene TRBJ2-7; possible D gene TRBD2, 6 bases. Per the germline V gene, CDR1 is LNHDA and CDR2 is SQIVND (reference sequence). V dropped 4 bases and J dropped 0 bases, with 16 bases sitting between them. There are 16 residues in the CDR3. For the CDR3, the DNA is TGTGCCAGTAGTAATAGGAGGGACGGATTCTCCTACGAGCAGTACTTC. It codes for CASSNRRDGFSYEQYF.

V and J are TRBV28 and TRBJ1-5; D not certain. Deletions cut 3 bases from V and 6 bases from J, with 15 bases between. Germline values: CDR1 MDHEN, CDR2 SYDVKM. This CDR3 region has 15 residues. The CDR3 DNA is TGTGCCAGCAGTTTTGCGGGTTCTTCGGCTCAGCCCCAGCATTTT. Translating it yields CASSFAGSSAQPQHF.

This sequence joins TRBV6-1 and TRBJ1-5; D unresolved. CDR3 length equals 13 residues. V was clipped by 2 bases and J by 4 bases, with 6 bases between them. Germline lookup yields CDR1 MNHNS and CDR2 SASEGT. CDR3 loop: CASSESWNQPQHF. Written as DNA, the CDR3 is TGTGCCAGCAGTGAATCCTGGAATCAGCCCCAGCATTTT.

This clone appeared once. The V call is TRBV19, the J call TRBJ2-7; 9 bases are a match to TRBD2. Germline V gene sequence: CDR1 LNHDA, CDR2 SQIVND (reference sequence). This CDR3 has 16 amino acids. With 7 bases clipped from V and 2 bases from J, the junction kept 12 bases outside the gene matches. In DNA, the CDR3 is TGTGCCAGTATGGGCCAGGTAGCGGGGGCTCCCTACGAGCAGTACTTC. Protein product: CASMGQVAGAPYEQYF.

The gene calls are TRBV7-2 and TRBJ1-6; TRBD1 matches 7 bases. This CDR3 spans 14 amino acids. V was pared by 3 bases and J by 9 bases, with 5 bases of the junction left unmatched. Germline V gene data show CDR1 as SGHTA and CDR2 as FQGNSA. CDR3 sequence (DNA): TGTGCCAGCAGCTTCGGACAGGCATCTTCACCCCTCCACTTT. It encodes CASSFGQASSPLHF. The full variable domain, its missing parts supplied by reference TRBV7-2 and TRBJ1-6, is GAGVSQSPSNKVTEKGKDVELRCDPISGHTALYWYRQSLGQGLEFLIYFQGNSAPDKSGLPSDRFSAERTGGSVSTLTIQRTQQEDSAVYLCASSFGQASSPLHFGNGTRLTVT.

The J gene is TRBJ1-2, the V gene TRBV27; 8 bases match TRBD1. CDR3 length: 14 amino acids. In germline, CDR1 is MNHEY, CDR2 SMNVEV (reference sequence). The trim removed 4 bases at V and 1 base at J, leaving 2 bases unmatched. This CDR3 is CASSYRGDNYGYTF. CDR3 in DNA: TGTGCCAGCAGTTACAGGGGGGATAACTATGGCTACACCTTC.

J is TRBJ2-1 and V is TRBV3-1 (or the pseudogene TRBV3-2); 9 bases match TRBD2. Per the germline V gene, CDR1 is LGHDT and CDR2 is YNNKEL (reference sequence). Trimming at V came to 0 bases and at J to 0 bases, leaving 12 bases not matched to a gene. The CDR3 extends over 20 amino acids. This CDR3 reads CASSQESRLAGPSSYNEQFF. The CDR3 bases are TGTGCCAGCAGCCAAGAAAGTCGGCTAGCGGGGCCCAGCTCCTACAATGAGCAGTTCTTC.

The CDR3 region is CASSLEAGRTGNSPLHF. In DNA, the CDR3 is TGTGCCAGCAGCTTAGAGGCCGGGCGGACAGGGAATTCACCCCTCCACTTT. V and J are TRBV7-2 and TRBJ1-6, with 8 bases identical to TRBD1. Germline CDR1 reads SGHTA; CDR2 reads FQGNSA. This CDR3 contains 17 residues. After removal of 1 base from V and 7 bases from J, the junction contained 9 bases not matched to a gene.